This T cell receptor (beta chain) was sequenced during a study of T cells in Graves' hyperthyroidism and ophthalmopathy. V was trimmed by 4 bases and J by 10 bases, leaving 14 bases between them. Germline V gene lookup returns CDR1 SNHLY and CDR2 FYNNEI. The CDR3 contains 13 residues. This clonotype was detected many times. Researchers amplified the TCR beta CDR3 regions from RNA transcripts. The primer set for the first-round RT-PCR of the TCR CDR3 was HTBI. MiXCR was run by TCRdb on the multiplex PCR reads, yielding one entry per CDR3 protein. This sample has 300,000 to 400,000 distinct CDR3 sequences, with 15% to 20% found just once.

The sequence came from a woman aged 50 to 65 with Graves' hyperthyroidism. The chain recombines TRBV2 with TRBJ2-1, with unresolved D. Material: blood. The CDR3 region is CASSVKVWREQFF. CDR3 coding DNA: TGTGCCAGCAGTGTAAAGGTGTGGCGAGAGCAGTTCTTC.